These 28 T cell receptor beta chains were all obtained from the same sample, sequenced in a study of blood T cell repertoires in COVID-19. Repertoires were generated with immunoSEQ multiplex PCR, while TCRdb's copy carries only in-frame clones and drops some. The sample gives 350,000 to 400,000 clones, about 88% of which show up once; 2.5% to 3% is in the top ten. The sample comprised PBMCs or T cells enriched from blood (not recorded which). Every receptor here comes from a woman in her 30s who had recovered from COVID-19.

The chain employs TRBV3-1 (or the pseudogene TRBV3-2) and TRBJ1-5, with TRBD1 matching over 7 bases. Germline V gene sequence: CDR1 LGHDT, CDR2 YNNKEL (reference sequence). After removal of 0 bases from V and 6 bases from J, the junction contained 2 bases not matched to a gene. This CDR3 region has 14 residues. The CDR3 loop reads CASSQEGGSQPQHF. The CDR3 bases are TGTGCCAGCAGCCAAGAAGGGGGCAGTCAGCCCCAGCATTTT.

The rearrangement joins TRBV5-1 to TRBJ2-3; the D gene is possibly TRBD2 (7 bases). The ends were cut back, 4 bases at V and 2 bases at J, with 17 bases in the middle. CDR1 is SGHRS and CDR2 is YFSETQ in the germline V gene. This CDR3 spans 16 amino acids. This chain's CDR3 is CASSAMGGALTDTQYF. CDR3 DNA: TGCGCCAGCAGCGCAATGGGGGGGGCCCTCACAGATACGCAGTATTTT.

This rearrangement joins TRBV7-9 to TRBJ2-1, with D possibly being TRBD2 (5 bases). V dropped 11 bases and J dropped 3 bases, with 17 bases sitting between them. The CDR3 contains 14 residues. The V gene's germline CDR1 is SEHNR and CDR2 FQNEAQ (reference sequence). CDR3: CAAERLADYNEQFF. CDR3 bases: TGTGCCGCCGAGAGGCTAGCAGACTACAATGAGCAGTTCTTC.

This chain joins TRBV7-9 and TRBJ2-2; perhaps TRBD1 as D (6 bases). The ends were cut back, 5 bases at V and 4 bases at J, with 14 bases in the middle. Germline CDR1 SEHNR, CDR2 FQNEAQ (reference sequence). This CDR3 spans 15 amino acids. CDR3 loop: CASSPRDKVTGELFF. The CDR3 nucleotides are TGTGCCAGCAGCCCCCGGGACAAGGTCACCGGGGAGCTGTTTTTT.

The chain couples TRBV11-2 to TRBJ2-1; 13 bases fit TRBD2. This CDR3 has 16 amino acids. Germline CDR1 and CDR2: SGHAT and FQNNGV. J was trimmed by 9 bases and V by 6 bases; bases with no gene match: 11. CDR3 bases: TGTGCCAGCAGACCACTAGCGGGGGGGCGCCTGGGTGAGCAGTTCTTC. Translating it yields CASRPLAGGRLGEQFF.

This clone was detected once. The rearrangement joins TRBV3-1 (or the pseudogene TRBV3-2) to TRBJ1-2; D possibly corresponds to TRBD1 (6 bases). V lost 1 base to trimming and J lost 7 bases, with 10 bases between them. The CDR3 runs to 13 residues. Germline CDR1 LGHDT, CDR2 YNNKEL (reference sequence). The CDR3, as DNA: TGTGCCAGCAGCCAAGGCAGGGGCCCTGGCTACACCTTC. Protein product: CASSQGRGPGYTF.

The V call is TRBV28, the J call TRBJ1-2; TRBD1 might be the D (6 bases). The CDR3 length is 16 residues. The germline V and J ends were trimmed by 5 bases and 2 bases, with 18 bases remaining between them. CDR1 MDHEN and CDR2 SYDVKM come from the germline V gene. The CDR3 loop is CASSTLLGAVNYGYTF. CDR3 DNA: TGTGCCAGCAGTACACTACTGGGGGCAGTGAACTATGGCTACACCTTC.

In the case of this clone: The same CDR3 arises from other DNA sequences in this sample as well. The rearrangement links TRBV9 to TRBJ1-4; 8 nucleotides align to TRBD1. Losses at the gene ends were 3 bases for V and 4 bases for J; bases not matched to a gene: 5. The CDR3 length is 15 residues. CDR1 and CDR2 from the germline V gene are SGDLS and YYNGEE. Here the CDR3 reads CASSGGTGFNEKLFF. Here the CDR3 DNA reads TGTGCCAGCAGCGGAGGGACAGGTTTTAATGAAAAACTGTTTTTT.

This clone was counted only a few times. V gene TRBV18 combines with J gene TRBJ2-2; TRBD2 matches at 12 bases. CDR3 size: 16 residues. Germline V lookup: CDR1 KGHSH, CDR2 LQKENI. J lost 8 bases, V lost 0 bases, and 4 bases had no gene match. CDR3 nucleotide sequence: TGTGCCAGCTCACCACCGACTAGCGGGAGATCTGGGGAGCTGTTTTTT. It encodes CASSPPTSGRSGELFF.

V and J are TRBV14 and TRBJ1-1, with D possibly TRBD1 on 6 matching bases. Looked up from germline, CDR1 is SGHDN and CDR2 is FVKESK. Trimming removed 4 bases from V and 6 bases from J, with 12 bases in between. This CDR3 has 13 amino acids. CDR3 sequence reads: CASSLQGRAEAFF. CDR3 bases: TGTGCCAGCAGCCTACAGGGTCGGGCTGAAGCTTTCTTT.

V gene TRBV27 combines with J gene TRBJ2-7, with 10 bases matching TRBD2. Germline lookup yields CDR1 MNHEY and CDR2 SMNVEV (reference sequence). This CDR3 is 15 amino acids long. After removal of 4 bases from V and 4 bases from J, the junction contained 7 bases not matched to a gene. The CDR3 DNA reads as TGTGCCAGCAGTTCTCCTAGCGGGAGTTGGTACGAGCAGTACTTC. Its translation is CASSSPSGSWYEQYF.

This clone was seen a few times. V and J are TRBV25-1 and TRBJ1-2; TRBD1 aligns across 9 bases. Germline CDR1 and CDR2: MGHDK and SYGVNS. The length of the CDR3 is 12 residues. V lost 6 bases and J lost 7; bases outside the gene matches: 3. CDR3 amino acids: CASRGQGGGYTF. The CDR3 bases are TGTGCCAGCAGGGGACAGGGAGGTGGCTACACCTTC.

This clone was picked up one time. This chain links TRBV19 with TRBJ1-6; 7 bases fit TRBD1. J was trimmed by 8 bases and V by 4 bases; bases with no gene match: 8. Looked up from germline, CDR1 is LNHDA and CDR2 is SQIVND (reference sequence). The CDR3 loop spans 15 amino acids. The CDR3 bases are TGTGCCAGTAGTACGAGGGGGACAGTCGATTCACCCCTCCACTTT. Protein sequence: CASSTRGTVDSPLHF. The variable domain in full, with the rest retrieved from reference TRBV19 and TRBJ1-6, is DGGITQSPKYLFRKEGQNVTLSCEQNLNHDAMYWYRQDPGQGLRLIYYSQIVNDFQKGDIAEGYSVSREKKESFPLTVTSAQKNPTAFYLCASSTRGTVDSPLHFGNGTRLTVT.

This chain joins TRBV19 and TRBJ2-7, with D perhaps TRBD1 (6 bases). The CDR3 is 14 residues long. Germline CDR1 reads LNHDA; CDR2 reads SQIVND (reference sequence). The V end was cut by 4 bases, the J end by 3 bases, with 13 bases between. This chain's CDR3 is CASSKSTGNYEQYF. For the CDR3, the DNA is TGTGCCAGTAGTAAATCAACAGGGAACTACGAGCAGTACTTC.

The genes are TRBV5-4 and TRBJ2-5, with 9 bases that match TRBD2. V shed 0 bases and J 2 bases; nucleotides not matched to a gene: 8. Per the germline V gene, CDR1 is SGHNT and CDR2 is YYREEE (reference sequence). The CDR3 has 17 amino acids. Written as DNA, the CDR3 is TGTGCCAGCAGCTTGGTTGGAGCGGGAGGTATACAAGAGACCCAGTACTTC. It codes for CASSLVGAGGIQETQYF.

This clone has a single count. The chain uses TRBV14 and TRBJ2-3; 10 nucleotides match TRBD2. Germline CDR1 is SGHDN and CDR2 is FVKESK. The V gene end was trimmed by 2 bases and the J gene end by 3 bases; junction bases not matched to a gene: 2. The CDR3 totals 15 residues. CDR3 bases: TGTGCCAGCAGCCAACTAGCGGGAGCGACAGATACGCAGTATTTT. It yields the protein CASSQLAGATDTQYF.

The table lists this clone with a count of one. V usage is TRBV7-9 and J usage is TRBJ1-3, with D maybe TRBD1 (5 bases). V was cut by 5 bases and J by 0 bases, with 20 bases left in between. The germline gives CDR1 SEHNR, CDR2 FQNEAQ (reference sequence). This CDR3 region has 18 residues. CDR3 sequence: CASSPRLGTGLSGNTIYF. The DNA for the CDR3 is TGTGCCAGCAGCCCCCGACTCGGGACTGGACTCTCTGGAAACACCATATATTTT.

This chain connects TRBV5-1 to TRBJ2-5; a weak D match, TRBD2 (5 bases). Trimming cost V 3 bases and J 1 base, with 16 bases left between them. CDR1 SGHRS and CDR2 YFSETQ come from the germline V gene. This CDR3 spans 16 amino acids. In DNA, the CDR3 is TGCGCCAGCAGCTGGGCTAGCAGCAGCGGCCAAGAGACCCAGTACTTC. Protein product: CASSWASSSGQETQYF. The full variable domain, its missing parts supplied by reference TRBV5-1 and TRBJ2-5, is KAGVTQTPRYLIKTRGQQVTLSCSPISGHRSVSWYQQTPGQGLQFLFEYFSETQRNKGNFPGRFSGRQFSNSRSEMNVSTLELGDSALYLCASSWASSSGQETQYFGPGTRLLVL.

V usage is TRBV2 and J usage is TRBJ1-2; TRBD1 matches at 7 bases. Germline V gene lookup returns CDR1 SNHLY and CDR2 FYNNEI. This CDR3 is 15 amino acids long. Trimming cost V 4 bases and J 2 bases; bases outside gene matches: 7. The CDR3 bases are TGTGCCAGCAGTGGGACAGGTCGCCCCAACTATGGCTACACCTTC. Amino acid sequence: CASSGTGRPNYGYTF.

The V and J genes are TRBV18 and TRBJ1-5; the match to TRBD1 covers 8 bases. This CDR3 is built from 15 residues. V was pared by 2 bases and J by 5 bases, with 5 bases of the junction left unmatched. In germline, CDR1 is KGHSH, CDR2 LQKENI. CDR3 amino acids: CASSPTPGGDQPQHF. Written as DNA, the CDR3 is TGTGCCAGCTCACCAACCCCAGGGGGCGATCAGCCCCAGCATTTT.

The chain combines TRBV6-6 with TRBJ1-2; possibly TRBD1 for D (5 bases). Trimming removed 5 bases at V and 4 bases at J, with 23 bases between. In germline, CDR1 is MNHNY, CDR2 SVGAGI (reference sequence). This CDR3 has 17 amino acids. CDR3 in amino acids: CASSLTPLPTESYGYTF. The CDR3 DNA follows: TGTGCCAGCAGTCTCACCCCCCTTCCGACAGAATCCTATGGCTACACCTTC.

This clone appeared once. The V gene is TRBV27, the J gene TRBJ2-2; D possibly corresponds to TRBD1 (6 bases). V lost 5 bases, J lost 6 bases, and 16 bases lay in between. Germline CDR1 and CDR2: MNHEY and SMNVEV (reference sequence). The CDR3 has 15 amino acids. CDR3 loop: CASSAIQGNSGELFF. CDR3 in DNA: TGTGCCAGCAGTGCTATACAGGGAAATTCCGGGGAGCTGTTTTTT.

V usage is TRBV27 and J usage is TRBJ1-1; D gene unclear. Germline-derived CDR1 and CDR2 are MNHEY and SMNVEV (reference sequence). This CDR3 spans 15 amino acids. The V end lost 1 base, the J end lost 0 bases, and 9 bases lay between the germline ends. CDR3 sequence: CASSLLRGLNTEAFF. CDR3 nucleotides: TGTGCCAGCAGTTTATTGCGGGGATTGAACACTGAAGCTTTCTTT.

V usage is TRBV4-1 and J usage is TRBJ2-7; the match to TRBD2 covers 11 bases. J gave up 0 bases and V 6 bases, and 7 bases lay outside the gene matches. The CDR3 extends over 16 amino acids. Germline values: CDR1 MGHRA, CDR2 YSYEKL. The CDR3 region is CASRPLAGATSYEQYF. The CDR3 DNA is TGCGCCAGCAGACCACTAGCGGGAGCTACCTCCTACGAGCAGTACTTC.

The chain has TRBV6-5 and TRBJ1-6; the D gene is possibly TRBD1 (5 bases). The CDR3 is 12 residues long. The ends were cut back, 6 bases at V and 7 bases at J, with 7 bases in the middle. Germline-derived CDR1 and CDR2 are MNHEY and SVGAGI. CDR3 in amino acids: CASRGPNSPLHF. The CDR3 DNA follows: TGTGCCAGCAGGGGGCCAAATTCACCCCTCCACTTT.

CDR3 loop: CASSPGTGGTEAFF. The DNA for the CDR3 is TGTGCCAGCAGCCCGGGGACAGGGGGAACTGAAGCTTTCTTT. This sequence joins TRBV7-3 and TRBJ1-1; 11 bases fit TRBD1. V was clipped by 5 bases and J by 5 bases; unmatched bases: 4. Germline V lookup: CDR1 SGHTA, CDR2 FQGTGA. This CDR3 is built from 14 residues.

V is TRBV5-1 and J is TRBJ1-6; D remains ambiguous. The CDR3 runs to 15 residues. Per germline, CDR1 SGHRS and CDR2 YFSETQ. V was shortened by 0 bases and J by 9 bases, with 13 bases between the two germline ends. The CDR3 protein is CASSLAGLEGSPLHF. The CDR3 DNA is TGCGCCAGCAGCTTGGCCGGTCTCGAGGGTTCACCCCTCCACTTT.

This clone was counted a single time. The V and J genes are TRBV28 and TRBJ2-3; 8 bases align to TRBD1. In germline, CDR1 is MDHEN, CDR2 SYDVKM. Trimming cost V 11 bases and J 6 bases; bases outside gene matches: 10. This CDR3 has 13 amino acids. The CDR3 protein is CASGQGRFDTQYF. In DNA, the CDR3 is TGTGCCTCAGGACAGGGTAGATTCGATACGCAGTATTTT.